A selection of T cell receptor beta chains follows, all from one sample in a study of tumor and adjacent non-tumor tissue in lung cancer. TCRdb fed the multiplex PCR reads into MiXCR, producing one record per CDR3 protein. The repertoire has 100,000 to 150,000 distinct CDR3 sequences, roughly 67% of them found once; the top ten carry over 10%. Sequences were obtained from lung tumor tissue. The receptors were gathered from a man aged 25 to 45 with non-small cell lung cancer. CDR3s include the opening cysteine and the closing phenylalanine or tryptophan. Each record gives: J gene, V gene, clone size, D gene, CDR3 protein, CDR3 DNA. A D gene is named only where the DNA matches it firmly. Expanded clones are given a class, and other clones once, few, many or no size at all.

j_gene: TRBJ2-2; v_gene: TRBV5-4; abundance: NA; d_gene: NA; CDR3aa: CASSPKRGGHYTGELFF; CDR3nt: TGTGCCAGCAGCCCAAAAAGGGGAGGCCATTACACCGGGGAGCTGTTTTTT
j_gene: TRBJ2-1; v_gene: TRBV4-1; abundance: NA; d_gene: NA; CDR3aa: CVSSQGSWTGIEQFF; CDR3nt: TGCGTCAGCAGCCAAGGTTCCTGGACGGGGATTGAGCAGTTCTTC
j_gene: TRBJ1-1; v_gene: TRBV6-2/TRBV6-3; abundance: NA; d_gene: NA; CDR3aa: CASWNTWSREAFF; CDR3nt: TGTGCCAGCTGGAATACGTGGAGCAGGGAAGCTTTCTTT
j_gene: TRBJ2-1; v_gene: TRBV10-1; abundance: once; d_gene: NA; CDR3aa: CARHLRETYNDQFF; CDR3nt: TGCGCCAGACACCTTCGGGAAACCTACAATGATCAGTTCTTC
j_gene: TRBJ2-7; v_gene: TRBV29-1; abundance: NA; d_gene: TRBD2; CDR3aa: CSITYGTSFSYEQYF; CDR3nt: TGCAGCATTACTTACGGGACTAGTTTTTCCTACGAGCAGTACTTC
j_gene: TRBJ2-2; v_gene: TRBV5-4; abundance: NA; d_gene: NA; CDR3aa: CVSSLYQGIGELFF; CDR3nt: TGTGTCAGCAGCTTGTATCAGGGAATCGGGGAGCTGTTTTTT
j_gene: TRBJ1-4; v_gene: TRBV20-1; abundance: NA; d_gene: TRBD1; CDR3aa: CSIRVGTGREKLFF; CDR3nt: TGCAGTATTAGAGTCGGGACAGGGCGTGAAAAACTGTTTTTT
j_gene: TRBJ2-7; v_gene: TRBV20-1; abundance: NA; d_gene: NA; CDR3aa: CSDSPTGGSYEQYF; CDR3nt: TGCAGTGATAGTCCAACAGGAGGTTCCTACGAGCAGTACTTC
j_gene: TRBJ2-1; v_gene: TRBV6-2/TRBV6-3; abundance: many; d_gene: TRBD1; CDR3aa: CASSGGQGRVNEQFF; CDR3nt: TGTGCCAGCAGTGGGGGACAGGGGAGGGTCAATGAGCAGTTCTTC
j_gene: TRBJ2-7; v_gene: TRBV20-1; abundance: many; d_gene: TRBD1; CDR3aa: CSAITGTGDYEQYF; CDR3nt: TGCAGTGCTATAACCGGGACAGGGGATTACGAGCAGTACTTC
j_gene: TRBJ2-7; v_gene: TRBV20-1; abundance: once; d_gene: NA; CDR3aa: CSVRDQGREYEQYF; CDR3nt: TGCAGTGTTAGAGATCAGGGGCGGGAGTACGAGCAGTACTTC
j_gene: TRBJ1-5; v_gene: TRBV5-6; abundance: NA; d_gene: TRBD1; CDR3aa: CASNTGDRGNNQPLHF; CDR3nt: TGTGCCAGCAACACCGGAGACAGGGGAAACAATCAGCCCCTGCATTTT
j_gene: TRBJ2-7; v_gene: TRBV5-5; abundance: many; d_gene: NA; CDR3aa: CASSSRDKYYEQYF; CDR3nt: TGTGCCAGCAGCTCCCGGGACAAATACTACGAGCAGTACTTC
j_gene: TRBJ2-6; v_gene: TRBV6-1; abundance: NA; d_gene: TRBD1; CDR3aa: CATGQGRAEANVPTF; CDR3nt: TGTGCCACGGGACAGGGAAGGGCTGAGGCCAACGTCCCGACTTTC
j_gene: TRBJ2-4; v_gene: TRBV24-1; abundance: NA; d_gene: NA; CDR3aa: CATNARDPKNIQYF; CDR3nt: TGTGCCACCAATGCCCGGGACCCCAAAAACATTCAGTACTTC
j_gene: TRBJ1-2; v_gene: TRBV28; abundance: few; d_gene: TRBD1; CDR3aa: CASSSLRQGGYGYTF; CDR3nt: TGTGCCAGCAGTTCCCTCCGACAGGGAGGCTATGGCTACACCTTC
j_gene: TRBJ1-6; v_gene: TRBV5-6; abundance: few; d_gene: TRBD1; CDR3aa: CASSRPGQAHSPLHF; CDR3nt: TGTGCCAGCAGCCGCCCGGGACAGGCGCATTCACCCCTCCACTTT
j_gene: TRBJ2-6; v_gene: TRBV6-2/TRBV6-3; abundance: many; d_gene: NA; CDR3aa: CASSYSGSGANVLTF; CDR3nt: TGTGCCAGCAGTTACTCAGGGTCTGGGGCCAACGTCCTGACTTTC
j_gene: TRBJ1-6; v_gene: TRBV4-3; abundance: few; d_gene: NA; CDR3aa: CASSQEYRNTPLYF; CDR3nt: TGCGCCAGCAGCCAAGAGTATAGGAATACACCCCTCTACTTT
j_gene: TRBJ2-5; v_gene: TRBV11-3; abundance: NA; d_gene: TRBD2; CDR3aa: CASSIVGLGPGETQYF; CDR3nt: TGTGCCAGCAGTATCGTGGGACTAGGGCCGGGAGAGACCCAGTACTTC
j_gene: TRBJ2-1; v_gene: TRBV11-3; abundance: NA; d_gene: NA; CDR3aa: CASNLERFIYNEHFF; CDR3nt: TGTGCCAGCAACTTAGAACGGTTTATTTACAATGAGCACTTCTTC
j_gene: TRBJ2-4; v_gene: TRBV20-1; abundance: NA; d_gene: NA; CDR3aa: CSARESRVAKNIQYF; CDR3nt: TGCAGTGCTAGAGAGTCCAGAGTAGCCAAAAACATTCAGTACTTC
j_gene: TRBJ1-1; v_gene: TRBV20-1; abundance: many; d_gene: NA; CDR3aa: CSARSRLGGNTEAFF; CDR3nt: TGCAGTGCTAGAAGCCGTCTTGGAGGGAACACTGAAGCTTTCTTT
j_gene: TRBJ2-7; v_gene: TRBV10-2; abundance: NA; d_gene: TRBD1; CDR3aa: CASSSTGGLFNEQYF; CDR3nt: TGCGCCAGCAGCTCCACAGGGGGCCTCTTCAACGAGCAGTACTTC
j_gene: TRBJ2-1; v_gene: TRBV6-4; abundance: NA; d_gene: NA; CDR3aa: CASSDSIGGGEQFF; CDR3nt: TGTGCCAGCAGTGACTCGATCGGGGGAGGTGAGCAGTTCTTC
j_gene: TRBJ2-7; v_gene: TRBV24-1; abundance: NA; d_gene: TRBD2; CDR3aa: CATSDRGGYEQYF; CDR3nt: TGTGCCACCAGTGACCGGGGGGGATACGAGCAGTACTTC
j_gene: TRBJ2-7; v_gene: TRBV29-1; abundance: NA; d_gene: NA; CDR3aa: CCVVWDISYDQYF; CDR3nt: TGCTGCGTTGTGTGGGACATTTCCTACGATCAATACTTC
j_gene: TRBJ2-1; v_gene: TRBV5-4; abundance: NA; d_gene: NA; CDR3aa: CANSAYNGQFF; CDR3nt: TGTGCCAACAGCGCCTACAATGGGCAGTTCTTC
j_gene: TRBJ1-1; v_gene: TRBV4-2; abundance: many; d_gene: NA; CDR3aa: CASSQEKGTRNTEAFF; CDR3nt: TGTGCCAGCAGCCAAGAGAAAGGGACCCGGAACACTGAAGCTTTCTTT
j_gene: TRBJ2-5; v_gene: TRBV29-1; abundance: NA; d_gene: NA; CDR3aa: CSVGPGTSEGTQYF; CDR3nt: TGCAGCGTTGGGCCCGGGACCAGCGAAGGGACCCAGTACTTC
j_gene: TRBJ2-7; v_gene: TRBV5-1; abundance: few; d_gene: TRBD1; CDR3aa: CASSGPGQGAYEQYF; CDR3nt: TGCGCCAGCAGTGGTCCGGGACAGGGGGCATACGAGCAGTACTTC
j_gene: TRBJ2-1; v_gene: TRBV11-3; abundance: many; d_gene: TRBD2; CDR3aa: CASSPPSSGRENEQFF; CDR3nt: TGTGCCAGCAGCCCACCGAGTAGCGGGAGGGAGAATGAGCAGTTCTTC
j_gene: TRBJ2-3; v_gene: TRBV12-5; abundance: NA; d_gene: TRBD2; CDR3aa: CANVTSTSGSTDTQYF; CDR3nt: TGTGCTAATGTTACCTCCACTAGCGGGAGCACGGATACGCAGTATTTT
j_gene: TRBJ2-1; v_gene: TRBV19; abundance: NA; d_gene: TRBD1; CDR3aa: CASSISTGTGGDDQFF; CDR3nt: TGTGCCAGTAGTATCTCGACCGGGACAGGGGGCGATGATCAGTTCTTC
j_gene: TRBJ2-1; v_gene: TRBV7-3; abundance: NA; d_gene: TRBD2; CDR3aa: CASRSSGSGNEQFF; CDR3nt: TGTGCCAGCAGATCTAGCGGGAGTGGGAATGAGCAGTTCTTC
j_gene: TRBJ1-1; v_gene: TRBV20-1; abundance: once; d_gene: NA; CDR3aa: CNASPGINTEAFF; CDR3nt: TGCAATGCTAGCCCCGGGATTAACACTGAAGCTTTCTTT
j_gene: TRBJ2-7; v_gene: TRBV28; abundance: once; d_gene: TRBD2; CDR3aa: CASSLLAGANEQYF; CDR3nt: TGTGCCAGCAGTTTATTAGCGGGGGCTAACGAGCAGTACTTC
j_gene: TRBJ1-1; v_gene: TRBV6-2/TRBV6-3; abundance: many; d_gene: NA; CDR3aa: CASSDGGWTEAFF; CDR3nt: TGTGCCAGCAGCGACGGGGGGTGGACTGAAGCTTTCTTT
j_gene: TRBJ2-7; v_gene: TRBV20-1; abundance: once; d_gene: NA; CDR3aa: CSVSLKSNEQYF; CDR3nt: TGCAGTGTTAGTCTCAAGTCAAACGAGCAGTACTTC
j_gene: TRBJ2-3; v_gene: TRBV6-2/TRBV6-3; abundance: few; d_gene: NA; CDR3aa: CVSFGRGTDTQYF; CDR3nt: TGTGTCAGCTTCGGACGCGGCACAGATACGCAGTATTTT
j_gene: TRBJ1-1; v_gene: TRBV30; abundance: NA; d_gene: NA; CDR3aa: CAWRERETTEAFF; CDR3nt: TGTGCCTGGAGGGAGAGGGAAACTACTGAAGCTTTCTTT
j_gene: TRBJ2-3; v_gene: TRBV12-3/TRBV12-4; abundance: NA; d_gene: NA; CDR3aa: CVSRGDRNTDTQYF; CDR3nt: TGTGTCAGCAGGGGCGACAGGAACACAGATACGCAGTATTTT
j_gene: TRBJ2-7; v_gene: TRBV11-2; abundance: once; d_gene: TRBD1; CDR3aa: CASSRTAGTDVSYEQYF; CDR3nt: TGTGCCAGCAGCCGAACGGCCGGGACAGACGTCTCATACGAGCAGTACTTC
j_gene: TRBJ1-5; v_gene: TRBV7-3; abundance: NA; d_gene: NA; CDR3aa: CASSPGGCNQSQHF; CDR3nt: TGTGCCAGCAGCCCGGGAGGGTGTAATCAGTCCCAGCACTTT
j_gene: TRBJ1-5; v_gene: TRBV6-5; abundance: NA; d_gene: NA; CDR3aa: CANSYLALGPQHF; CDR3nt: TGTGCCAACAGTTACTTGGCCCTCGGGCCCCAACATTTT
j_gene: TRBJ1-1; v_gene: TRBV24-1; abundance: NA; d_gene: NA; CDR3aa: CATCDSYRPEAFF; CDR3nt: TGTGCCACCTGTGATTCATACAGGCCTGAAGCTTTCTTT
j_gene: TRBJ2-7; v_gene: TRBV12-3/TRBV12-4; abundance: NA; d_gene: NA; CDR3aa: CASSWDAAGEQYF; CDR3nt: TGTGCCAGCAGCTGGGACGCCGCGGGCGAGCAATACTTC